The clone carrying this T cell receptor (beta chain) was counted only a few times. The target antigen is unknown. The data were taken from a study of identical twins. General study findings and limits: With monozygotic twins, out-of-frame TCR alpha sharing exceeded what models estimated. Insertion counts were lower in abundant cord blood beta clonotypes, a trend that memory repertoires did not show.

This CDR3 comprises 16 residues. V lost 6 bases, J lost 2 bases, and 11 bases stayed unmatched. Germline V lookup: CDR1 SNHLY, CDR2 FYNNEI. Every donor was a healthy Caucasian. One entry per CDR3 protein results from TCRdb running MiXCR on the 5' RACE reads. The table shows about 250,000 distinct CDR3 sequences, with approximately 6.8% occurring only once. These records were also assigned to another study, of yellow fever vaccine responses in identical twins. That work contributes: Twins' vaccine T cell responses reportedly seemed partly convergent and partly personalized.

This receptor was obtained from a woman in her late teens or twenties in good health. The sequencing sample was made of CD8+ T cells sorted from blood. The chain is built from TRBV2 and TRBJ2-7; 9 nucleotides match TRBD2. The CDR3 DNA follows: TGTGCCAGCAGCCCCCCGAGCGGGAGGTCGGCCTACGAGCAGTACTTC. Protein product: CASSPPSGRSAYEQYF.